This record covers a single T cell receptor beta chain. Its target is unknown. The data belong to a study of long-term antiretroviral therapy in people with HIV. Per individual, the PBMC samples numbered at least one pre-ART and at least two post-ART. Study results and limitations: In samples taken after ART, diversity increased but remained below transplant donor control levels.

Survey-level immunoSEQ v3.0 assays were run. TCRdb's copy holds only in-frame clones and misses some; the assay was immunoSEQ multiplex PCR. The profile shows some 30,000 clones, over 75% of them singletons. The starting material was unsorted PBMCs, obtained 3.3 years after starting antiretroviral therapy. This clonotype was obtained from a young man with HIV.

The CDR3: CASSFGGQGSLGEQYF. In DNA, the CDR3 is TGTGCCAGCAGCTTTGGTGGACAGGGGAGTTTAGGAGAGCAGTACTTC. The rearrangement uses TRBV7-8 and TRBJ2-7, with TRBD1 identical over 9 bases. The CDR3 extends over 16 amino acids. Germline CDR1 SGHVS, CDR2 FQNEAQ. The trim removed 3 bases at V and 7 bases at J, leaving 13 bases unmatched.